The subject of this entry is one T cell receptor beta chain. The germline V gene encodes CDR1 SGHKS and CDR2 YYEKEE (reference sequence). This CDR3 has 14 residues. V lost 2 bases to trimming and J lost 3 bases, with 11 bases between them. This sample stems from a study of blood T cell repertoires in COVID-19. Sequencing used immunoSEQ multiplex PCR; TCRdb keeps in-frame clones, though not all of them. This table has 250,000 or so clones, about 91% appearing once. This clonotype was obtained from a middle-aged woman with acute COVID-19. This chain connects TRBV5-5 to TRBJ1-1; tentative D call: TRBD1 (5 bases). Specimen: PBMCs or T cells enriched from blood (not recorded which). The CDR3, as DNA: TGTGCCAGCAGCTTTGTTCCGGGGGACACTGAAGCTTTCTTT. Encoded protein: CASSFVPGDTEAFF.